One sample yielded the 8 T cell receptor beta chains listed below, sequenced in a study of blood T cell repertoires in COVID-19. Profiled with immunoSEQ multiplex PCR; TCRdb holds only in-frame clones, not every one. The table has roughly 250,000 clones, 88% seen once. Sequenced sample: peripheral blood. The receptor source for this set is a woman in her 30s with acute or convalescent COVID-19.

For this clone: The same CDR3 is also encoded by other DNA sequences in this sample. The chain employs TRBV30 and TRBJ1-6, with 12 bases aligning to TRBD1. The CDR3 extends over 16 amino acids. Trimming took 2 bases from V and 6 from J; bases not matched to a gene: 5. Germline V lookup: CDR1 GTSNPN, CDR2 SVGIG (reference sequence). CDR3 loop: CAWSPGQGAGNSPLHF. In DNA, the CDR3 is TGTGCCTGGAGTCCGGGACAGGGGGCCGGTAATTCACCCCTCCACTTT.

The chain joins TRBV30 to TRBJ2-7; 9 nucleotides align to TRBD2. Germline assignment: CDR1 GTSNPN and CDR2 SVGIG (reference sequence). The V gene end was trimmed by 1 base and the J gene end by 4 bases; junction bases not matched to a gene: 8. The CDR3 length is 15 residues. CDR3 DNA: TGTGCCTGGAGTGCGGGAGATAGCGGGAGATACGAGCAGTACTTC. Its translation: CAWSAGDSGRYEQYF.

This clone was picked up many times. The V and J genes are TRBV4-1 and TRBJ1-4; 9 bases map to TRBD1. The germline V gene has CDR1 MGHRA and CDR2 YSYEKL. This CDR3 comprises 17 residues. Trimming removed 5 bases from V and 6 bases from J; junction bases left unmatched: 13. Written as DNA, the CDR3 is TGCGCCAGCAGCAAAGGACAGGGGAATCAGCGGGATGAAAAACTGTTTTTT. Its protein is CASSKGQGNQRDEKLFF.

The chain has TRBV5-1 and TRBJ1-1, with D uncertain. This CDR3 has 15 amino acids. Germline V gives CDR1 SGHRS, CDR2 YFSETQ. The V and J ends lost 0 bases and 0 bases respectively, with 9 bases between them. The CDR3: CASSLGASMNTEAFF. CDR3 DNA sequence: TGCGCCAGCAGCTTGGGCGCCTCTATGAACACTGAAGCTTTCTTT.

The V call is TRBV2, the J call TRBJ2-1; 8 positions match TRBD1. The CDR3 has 16 residues. The V and J ends lost 5 bases and 0 bases, in that order; junction bases with no gene match: 6. CDR1 and CDR2 from the germline V gene are SNHLY and FYNNEI. The CDR3 DNA follows: TGTGCCAGCAGTACCCACAGGGGGAGCTCCTACAATGAGCAGTTCTTC. This sequence encodes CASSTHRGSSYNEQFF.

V usage is TRBV30 and J usage is TRBJ2-1, with 11 bases that match TRBD2. The CDR3 runs 11 residues. Trimming removed 2 bases from V and 15 bases from J; junction bases left unmatched: 3. Looked up from germline, CDR1 is GTSNPN and CDR2 is SVGIG (reference sequence). DNA for the CDR3: TGTGCCTGGAGTCTAGCGGGAGGCAGGTTCTTC. Translating gives CAWSLAGGRFF.

The chain is built from TRBV5-4 and TRBJ2-1; 10 nucleotides agree with TRBD2. The junction had 5 bases not matched to a gene; V was cut back by 3 bases and J by 11 bases. The CDR3 sequence is 13 residues long. The germline V gene encodes CDR1 SGHNT and CDR2 YYREEE (reference sequence). The CDR3 DNA reads TGTGCCAGCAGCTGGCTAGCGGGAGATCAGCAGTTCTTC. This sequence encodes CASSWLAGDQQFF.

The gene calls are TRBV27 and TRBJ2-1; 7 bases are a match to TRBD1. V shed 3 bases and J 0 bases; nucleotides not matched to a gene: 11. The CDR3 is made up of 18 amino acids. Per the germline V gene, CDR1 is MNHEY and CDR2 is SMNVEV (reference sequence). The CDR3 DNA sequence: TGTGCCAGCAGTTTGCAGGGGGTGGCGAGGAGCTCCTACAATGAGCAGTTCTTC. It is translated as CASSLQGVARSSYNEQFF.